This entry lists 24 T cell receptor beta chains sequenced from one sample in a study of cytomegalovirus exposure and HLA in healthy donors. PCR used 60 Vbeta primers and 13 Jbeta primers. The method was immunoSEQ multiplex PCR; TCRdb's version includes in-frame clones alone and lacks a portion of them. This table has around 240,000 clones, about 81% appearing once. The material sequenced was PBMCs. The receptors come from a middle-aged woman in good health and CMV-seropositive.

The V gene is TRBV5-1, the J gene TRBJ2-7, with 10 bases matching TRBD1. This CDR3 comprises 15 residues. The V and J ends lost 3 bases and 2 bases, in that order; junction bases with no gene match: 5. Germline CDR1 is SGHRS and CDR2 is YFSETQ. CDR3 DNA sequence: TGCGCCAGCAGCTCTGCCGGGACAGGGGCCTACGAGCAGTACTTC. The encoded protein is CASSSAGTGAYEQYF.

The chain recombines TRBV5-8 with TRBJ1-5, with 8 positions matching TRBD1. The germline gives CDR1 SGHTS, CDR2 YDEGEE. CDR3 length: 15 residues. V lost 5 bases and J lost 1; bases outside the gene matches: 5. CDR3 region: CASSLTGVSNQPQHF. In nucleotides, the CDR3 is TGTGCCAGCAGTCTGACAGGGGTCAGCAATCAGCCCCAGCATTTT.

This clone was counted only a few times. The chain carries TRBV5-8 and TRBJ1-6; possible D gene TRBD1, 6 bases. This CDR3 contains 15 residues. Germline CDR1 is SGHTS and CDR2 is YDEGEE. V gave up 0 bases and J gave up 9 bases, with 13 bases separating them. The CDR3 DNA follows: TGTGCCAGCAGCTTGGGACAGGTTGATAGTTCACCCCTCCACTTT. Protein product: CASSLGQVDSSPLHF.

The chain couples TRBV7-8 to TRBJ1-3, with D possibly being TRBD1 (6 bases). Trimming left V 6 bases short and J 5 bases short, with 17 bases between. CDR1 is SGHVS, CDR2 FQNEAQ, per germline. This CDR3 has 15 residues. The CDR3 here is CASRPRPGQRNTIYF. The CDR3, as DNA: TGTGCCAGCAGACCCAGACCGGGACAAAGAAACACCATATATTTT.

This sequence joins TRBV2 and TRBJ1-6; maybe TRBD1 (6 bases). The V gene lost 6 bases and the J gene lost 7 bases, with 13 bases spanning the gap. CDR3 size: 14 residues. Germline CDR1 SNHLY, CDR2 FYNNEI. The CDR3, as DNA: TGTGCCAGCAGCGAGGGGGTCGGGAATTCACCCCTCCACTTT. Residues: CASSEGVGNSPLHF.

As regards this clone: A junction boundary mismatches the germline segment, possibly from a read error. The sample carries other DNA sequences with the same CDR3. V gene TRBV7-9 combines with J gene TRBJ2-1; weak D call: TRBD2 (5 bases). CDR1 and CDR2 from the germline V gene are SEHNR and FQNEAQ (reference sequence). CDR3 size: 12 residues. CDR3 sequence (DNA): TGTTCCAGCAGCTTAACAGAGGGCGAGCAGTTCTTC. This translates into CSSSLTEGEQFF.

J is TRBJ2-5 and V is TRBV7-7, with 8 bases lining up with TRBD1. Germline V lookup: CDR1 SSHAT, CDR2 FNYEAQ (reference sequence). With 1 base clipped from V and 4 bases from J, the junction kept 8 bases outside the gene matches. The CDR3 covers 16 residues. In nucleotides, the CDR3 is TGTGCCAGCAGCTTAGGGACCGGGACAGGAGGAGAGACCCAGTACTTC. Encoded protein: CASSLGTGTGGETQYF.

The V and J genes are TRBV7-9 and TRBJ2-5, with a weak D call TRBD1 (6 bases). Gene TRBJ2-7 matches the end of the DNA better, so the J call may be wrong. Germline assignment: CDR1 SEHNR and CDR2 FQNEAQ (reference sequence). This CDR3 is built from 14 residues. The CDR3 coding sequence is TGTGCCAGCAGCTTAGTCAGCCGGACAGCCGAGCAGTACTTC. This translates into CASSLVSRTAEQYF.

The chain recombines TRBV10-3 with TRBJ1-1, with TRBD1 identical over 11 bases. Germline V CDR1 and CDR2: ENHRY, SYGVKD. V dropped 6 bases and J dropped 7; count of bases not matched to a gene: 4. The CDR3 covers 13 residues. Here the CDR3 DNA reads TGTGCCATCAGCGGGACAGGGGGGGGTGAAGCTTTCTTT. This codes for CAISGTGGGEAFF.

The CDR3 coding sequence is TGTGCCAGCAGCCAAGGGTTAGCGGCTAGCACAGATACGCAGTATTTT. Residues: CASSQGLAASTDTQYF. The rearrangement uses TRBV4-2 and TRBJ2-3, with a tentative D call TRBD2 (6 bases). CDR3 length equals 16 residues. V lost 1 base and J lost 0, with 11 bases in between. CDR1 is LGHNA and CDR2 is YNFKEQ in the germline V gene.

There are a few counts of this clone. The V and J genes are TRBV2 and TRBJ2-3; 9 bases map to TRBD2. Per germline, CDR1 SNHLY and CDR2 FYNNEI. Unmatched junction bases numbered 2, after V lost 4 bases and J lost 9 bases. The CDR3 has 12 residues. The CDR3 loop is CASSGGTSTQYF. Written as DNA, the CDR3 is TGTGCCAGCAGTGGAGGGACTAGCACGCAGTATTTT.

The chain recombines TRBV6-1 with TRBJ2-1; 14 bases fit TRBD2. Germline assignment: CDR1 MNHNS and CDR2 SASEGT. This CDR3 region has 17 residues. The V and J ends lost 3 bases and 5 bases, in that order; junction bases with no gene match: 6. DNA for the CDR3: TGTGCCAGCAGTGACCCGGGACTAGCGGGAGACCACAATGAGCAGTTCTTC. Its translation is CASSDPGLAGDHNEQFF.

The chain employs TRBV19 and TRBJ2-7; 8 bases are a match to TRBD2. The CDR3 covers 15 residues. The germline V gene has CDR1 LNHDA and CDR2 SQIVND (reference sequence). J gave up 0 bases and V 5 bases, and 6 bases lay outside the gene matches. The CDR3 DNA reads TGTGCCAGTAGTTCCCCAGCGGGGGACTCCTACGAGCAGTACTTC. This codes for CASSSPAGDSYEQYF.

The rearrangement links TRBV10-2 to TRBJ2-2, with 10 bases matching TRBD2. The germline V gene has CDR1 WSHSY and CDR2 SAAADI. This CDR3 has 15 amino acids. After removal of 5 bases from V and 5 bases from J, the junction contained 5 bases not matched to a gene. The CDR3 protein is CASSILAGETGELFF. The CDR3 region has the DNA TGCGCCAGCAGTATTCTAGCGGGAGAAACCGGGGAGCTGTTTTTT.

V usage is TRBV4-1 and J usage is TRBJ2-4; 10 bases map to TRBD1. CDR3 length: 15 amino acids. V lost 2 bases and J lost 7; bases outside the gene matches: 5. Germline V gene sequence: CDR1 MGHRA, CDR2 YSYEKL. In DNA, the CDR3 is TGCGCCAGCAGCCAACCGGGACAGGGGAGGAACATTCAGTACTTC. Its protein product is CASSQPGQGRNIQYF.

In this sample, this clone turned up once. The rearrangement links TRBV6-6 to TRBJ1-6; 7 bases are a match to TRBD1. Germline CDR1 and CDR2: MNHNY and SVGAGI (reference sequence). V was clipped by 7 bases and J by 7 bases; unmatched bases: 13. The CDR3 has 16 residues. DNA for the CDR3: TGTGCCAGCAACGAACGACCGGGACAGCTAAATTCACCCCTCCACTTT. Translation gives CASNERPGQLNSPLHF.

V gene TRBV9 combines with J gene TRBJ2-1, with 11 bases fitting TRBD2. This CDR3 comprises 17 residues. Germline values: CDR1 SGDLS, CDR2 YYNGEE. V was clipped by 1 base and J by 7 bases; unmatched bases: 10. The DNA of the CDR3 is TGTGCCAGCAGCGTAACCCTAGCGGGGGGCGTCGTTAATGAGCAGTTCTTC. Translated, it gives CASSVTLAGGVVNEQFF. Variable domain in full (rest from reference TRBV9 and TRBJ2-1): DSGVTQTPKHLITATGQRVTLRCSPRSGDLSVYWYQQSLDQGLQFLIQYYNGEERAKGNILERFSAQQFPDLHSELNLSSLELGDSALYFCASSVTLAGGVVNEQFFGPGTRLTVL.

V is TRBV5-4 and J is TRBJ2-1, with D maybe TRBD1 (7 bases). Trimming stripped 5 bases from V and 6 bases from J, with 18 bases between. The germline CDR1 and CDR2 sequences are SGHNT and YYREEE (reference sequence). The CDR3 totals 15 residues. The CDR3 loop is CASRPDRDLFNEQFF. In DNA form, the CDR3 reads TGTGCCAGCAGACCTGACAGGGACTTGTTCAATGAGCAGTTCTTC.

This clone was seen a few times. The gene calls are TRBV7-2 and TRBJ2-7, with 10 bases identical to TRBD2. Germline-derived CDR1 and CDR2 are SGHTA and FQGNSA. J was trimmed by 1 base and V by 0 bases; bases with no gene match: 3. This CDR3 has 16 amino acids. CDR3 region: CASSLASGLASYEQYF. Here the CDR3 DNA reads TGTGCCAGCAGCTTAGCCTCGGGACTAGCGTCCTACGAGCAGTACTTC.

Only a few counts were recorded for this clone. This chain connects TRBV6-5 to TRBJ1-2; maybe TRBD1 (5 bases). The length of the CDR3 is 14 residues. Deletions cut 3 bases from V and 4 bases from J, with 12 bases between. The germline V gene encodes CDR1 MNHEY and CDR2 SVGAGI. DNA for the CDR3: TGTGCCAGCAGTTATAGCGGGGCGCCCTATGGCTACACCTTC. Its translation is CASSYSGAPYGYTF.

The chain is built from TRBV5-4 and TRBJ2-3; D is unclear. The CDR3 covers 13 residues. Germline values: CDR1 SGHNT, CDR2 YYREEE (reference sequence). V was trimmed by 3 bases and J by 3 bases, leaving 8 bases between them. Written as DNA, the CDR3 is TGTGCCAGCAGCTGGCTCCTGACAGATACGCAGTATTTT. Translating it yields CASSWLLTDTQYF.

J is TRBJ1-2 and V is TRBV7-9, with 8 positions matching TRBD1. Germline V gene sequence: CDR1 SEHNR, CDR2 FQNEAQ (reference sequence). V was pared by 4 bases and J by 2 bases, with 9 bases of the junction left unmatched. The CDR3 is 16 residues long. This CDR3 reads CASSSAGGGINYGYTF. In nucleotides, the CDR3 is TGTGCCAGCAGCTCCGCAGGGGGCGGAATCAACTATGGCTACACCTTC.

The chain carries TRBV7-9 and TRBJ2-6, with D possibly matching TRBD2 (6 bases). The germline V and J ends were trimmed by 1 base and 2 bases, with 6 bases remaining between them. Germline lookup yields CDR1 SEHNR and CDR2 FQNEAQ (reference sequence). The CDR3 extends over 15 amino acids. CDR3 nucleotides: TGTGCCAGCAGCTTAGGGAGGGCTGGGGCCAACGTCCTGACTTTC. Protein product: CASSLGRAGANVLTF. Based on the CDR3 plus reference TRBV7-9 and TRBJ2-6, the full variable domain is DTGVSQNPRHKITKRGQNVTFRCDPISEHNRLYWYRQTLGQGPEFLTYFQNEAQLEKSRLLSDRFSAERPKGSFSTLEIQRTEQGDSAMYLCASSLGRAGANVLTFGAGSRLTVL.

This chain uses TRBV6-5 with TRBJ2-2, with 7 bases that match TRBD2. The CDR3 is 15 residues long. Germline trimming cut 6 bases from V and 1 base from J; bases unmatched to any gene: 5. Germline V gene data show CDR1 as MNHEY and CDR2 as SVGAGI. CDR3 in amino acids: CASSLTSLNTGELFF. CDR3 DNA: TGTGCCAGCAGCCTGACTAGCCTGAACACCGGGGAGCTGTTTTTT.